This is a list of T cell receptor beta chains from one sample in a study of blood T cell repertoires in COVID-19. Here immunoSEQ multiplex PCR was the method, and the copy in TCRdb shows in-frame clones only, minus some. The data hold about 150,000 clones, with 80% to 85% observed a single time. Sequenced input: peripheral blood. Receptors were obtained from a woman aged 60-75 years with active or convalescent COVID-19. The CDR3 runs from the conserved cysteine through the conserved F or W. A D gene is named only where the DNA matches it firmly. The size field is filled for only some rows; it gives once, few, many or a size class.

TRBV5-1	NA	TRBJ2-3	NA	CASSPGLPSTDTQYF	TGCGCCAGCAGCCCCGGACTCCCTAGCACAGATACGCAGTATTTT
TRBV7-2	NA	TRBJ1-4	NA	CASSLAAQGEKLFF	TGTGCCAGCAGCTTAGCAGCACAGGGTGAAAAACTGTTTTTT
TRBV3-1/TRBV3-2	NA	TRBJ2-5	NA	CASSQGGGETQYF	TGTGCCAGCAGCCAAGGGGGAGGAGAGACCCAGTACTTC
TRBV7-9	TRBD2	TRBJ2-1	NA	CASSWGTSGRLEQFF	TGTGCCAGCAGCTGGGGGACTAGCGGGAGGCTTGAGCAGTTCTTC
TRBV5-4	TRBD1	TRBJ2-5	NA	CASSPGTDQETQYF	TGTGCCAGCAGCCCGGGGACAGACCAAGAGACCCAGTACTTC
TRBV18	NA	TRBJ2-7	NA	CASSPAGTLSYEQYF	TGTGCCAGCTCACCAGCCGGGACACTCTCCTACGAGCAGTACTTC
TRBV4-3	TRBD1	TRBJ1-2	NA	CASSQDKSDRGSGYTF	TGCGCCAGCAGCCAAGATAAGTCGGACAGGGGTAGTGGCTACACCTTC
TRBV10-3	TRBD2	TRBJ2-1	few	CAIRGLAGAGEQFF	TGTGCCATCAGGGGACTAGCGGGAGCCGGGGAGCAGTTCTTC
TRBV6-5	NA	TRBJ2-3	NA	CAIPAGANTDTQYF	TGTGCCATCCCGGCGGGGGCCAACACAGATACGCAGTATTTT
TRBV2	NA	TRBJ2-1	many	CASNRANEQFF	TGTGCCAGCAACAGGGCTAATGAGCAGTTCTTC
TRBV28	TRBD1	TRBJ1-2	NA	CASKTTGVADYGYTF	TGTGCCAGCAAAACCACAGGGGTCGCGGACTATGGCTACACCTTC
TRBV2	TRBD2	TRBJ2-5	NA	CASRETSGETQYF	TGTGCCAGCAGAGAGACTAGCGGGGAGACCCAGTACTTC
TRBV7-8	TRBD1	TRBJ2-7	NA	CASSRGQPSEQYF	TGTGCCAGCAGCCGGGGACAGCCTTCAGAGCAGTACTTC
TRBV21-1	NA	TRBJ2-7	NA	CASSKVLAGGLGRLRQYF	TGTGCCAGCAGCAAAGTTTTAGCGGGAGGGCTCGGGCGGCTGCGGCAGTACTTC
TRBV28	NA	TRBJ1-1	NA	CASSLQGRTAEAFF	TGTGCCAGCAGTTTACAGGGGCGCACCGCTGAAGCTTTCTTT
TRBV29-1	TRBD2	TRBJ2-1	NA	CSGAGGSYNEQFF	TGCAGCGGAGCGGGAGGTTCCTACAATGAGCAGTTCTTC
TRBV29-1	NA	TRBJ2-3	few	CSALIIVRPTDTQYF	TGCAGCGCCCTAATAATTGTGAGGCCCACAGATACGCAGTATTTT
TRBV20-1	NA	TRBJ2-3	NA	CSASLFWGGEGLTDTQYF	TGCAGTGCTAGTTTATTTTGGGGCGGGGAAGGGCTGACAGATACGCAGTATTTT
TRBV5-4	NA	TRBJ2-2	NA	CASRRGGENTGELFF	TGTGCCAGCAGGCGAGGGGGAGAGAACACCGGGGAGCTGTTTTTT
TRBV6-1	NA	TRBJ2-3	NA	CASSEDPSGGITDTQYF	TGTGCCAGCAGTGAAGATCCCAGCGGTGGAATCACAGATACGCAGTATTTT
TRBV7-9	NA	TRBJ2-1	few	CASGGPAPNNEQFF	TGTGCCAGCGGCGGGCCAGCGCCCAACAATGAGCAGTTCTTC
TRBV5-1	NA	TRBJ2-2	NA	CASSATQNTGELFF	TGCGCCAGCAGTGCGACTCAGAACACCGGGGAGCTGTTTTTT
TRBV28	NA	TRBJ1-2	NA	CASSPAGGVHGYTF	TGTGCCAGCAGTCCGGCGGGGGGGGTTCATGGCTACACCTTC
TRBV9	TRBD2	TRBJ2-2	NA	CASSVGLAATGELFF	TGTGCCAGCAGCGTAGGTCTAGCGGCAACCGGGGAGCTGTTTTTT
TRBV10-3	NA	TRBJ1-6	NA	CAINRGGVDSPLHF	TGTGCCATCAACCGCGGGGGAGTTGATTCACCCCTCCACTTT
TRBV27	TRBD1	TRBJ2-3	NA	CASSSGTARNTDTQYF	TGTGCCAGCAGTTCGGGGACAGCAAGAAACACAGATACGCAGTATTTT
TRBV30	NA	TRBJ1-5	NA	CAWRGAGGNQPQHF	TGTGCCTGGAGGGGGGCGGGGGGCAATCAGCCCCAGCATTTT
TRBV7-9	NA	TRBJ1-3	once	CASSLVYSGNTIYF	TGTGCCAGCAGCTTAGTATATTCCGGAAACACCATATATTTT
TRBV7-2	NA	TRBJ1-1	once	CASSLDTVEAFF	TGTGCCAGCAGCTTAGACACAGTTGAAGCTTTCTTT
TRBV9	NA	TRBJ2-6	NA	CASRDDRNGANVLTF	TGTGCCAGCAGAGACGACAGGAATGGGGCCAACGTCCTGACTTTC
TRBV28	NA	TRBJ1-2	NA	CASSLPLYGYTF	TGTGCCAGCAGTCTCCCCCTCTATGGCTACACCTTC
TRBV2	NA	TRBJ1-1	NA	CASSGRTEAFF	TGTGCCAGCAGTGGGCGGACTGAAGCTTTCTTT
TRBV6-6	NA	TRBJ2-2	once	CASTARANTGELFF	TGTGCCAGCACCGCCAGGGCGAACACCGGGGAGCTGTTTTTT
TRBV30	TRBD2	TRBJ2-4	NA	CAWRTSGSDSSKNIQYF	TGTGCCTGGAGGACTAGCGGGAGTGACTCGTCCAAAAACATTCAGTACTTC
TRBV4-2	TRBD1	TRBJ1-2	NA	CASSNPRGPDYGYTF	TGTGCCAGCAGCAACCCTAGGGGGCCGGACTATGGCTACACCTTC
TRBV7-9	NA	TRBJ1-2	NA	CASSLGVQDYGYTF	TGTGCCAGCAGCCTAGGGGTCCAGGACTATGGCTACACCTTC
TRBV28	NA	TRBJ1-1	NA	CASSYSILTEAFF	TGTGCCAGCAGTTACAGTATCCTCACTGAAGCTTTCTTT
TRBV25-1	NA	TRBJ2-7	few	CASSDPIRLHF	TGTGCCAGCAGTGACCCTATACGGTTGCACTTC
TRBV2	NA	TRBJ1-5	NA	CASSEPFGNQPQHF	TGTGCCAGCAGTGAACCTTTTGGCAATCAGCCCCAGCATTTT
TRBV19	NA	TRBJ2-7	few	CASSTDDIPYEQYF	TGTGCCAGTAGTACCGATGACATACCCTACGAGCAGTACTTC
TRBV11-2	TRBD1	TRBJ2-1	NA	CASSPRDRENEQFF	TGTGCCAGCAGCCCCCGGGACAGAGAAAATGAGCAGTTCTTC
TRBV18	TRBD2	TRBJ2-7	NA	CASSPDLAGTYEQYF	TGTGCCAGCTCACCAGATCTAGCGGGGACCTACGAGCAGTACTTC
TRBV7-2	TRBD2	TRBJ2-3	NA	CASSPGTSGFVWADTQYF	TGTGCCAGCAGTCCAGGGACTAGCGGCTTTGTCTGGGCAGATACGCAGTATTTT
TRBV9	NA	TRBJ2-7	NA	CASSVGGSSYEQYF	TGTGCCAGCAGCGTAGGCGGATCCTCCTACGAGCAGTACTTC
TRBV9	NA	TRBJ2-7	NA	CASSVDTGSTYEQYF	TGTGCCAGCAGCGTAGATACAGGGTCTACCTACGAGCAGTACTTC
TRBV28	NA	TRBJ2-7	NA	CASTSPEDYEQYF	TGTGCCAGCACGAGTCCCGAGGACTACGAGCAGTACTTC
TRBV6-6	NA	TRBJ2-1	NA	CASSYRGEQFF	TGTGCCAGCAGTTACCGGGGGGAGCAGTTCTTC
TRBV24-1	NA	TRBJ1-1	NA	CATRGRGGNTEAFF	TGTGCCACCCGAGGGAGGGGAGGTAACACTGAAGCTTTCTTT
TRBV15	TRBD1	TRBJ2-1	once	CATSRGRQGPYNEQFF	TGTGCCACCAGCCGAGGTAGACAGGGTCCATACAATGAGCAGTTCTTC
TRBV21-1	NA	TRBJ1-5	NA	CASSSQGKGNSNQPQHF	TGTGCCAGCAGTTCACAGGGAAAGGGGAATAGCAATCAGCCCCAGCATTTT
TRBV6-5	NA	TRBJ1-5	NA	CASMGTTNQPQHF	TGTGCCAGCATGGGGACAACCAATCAGCCCCAGCATTTT